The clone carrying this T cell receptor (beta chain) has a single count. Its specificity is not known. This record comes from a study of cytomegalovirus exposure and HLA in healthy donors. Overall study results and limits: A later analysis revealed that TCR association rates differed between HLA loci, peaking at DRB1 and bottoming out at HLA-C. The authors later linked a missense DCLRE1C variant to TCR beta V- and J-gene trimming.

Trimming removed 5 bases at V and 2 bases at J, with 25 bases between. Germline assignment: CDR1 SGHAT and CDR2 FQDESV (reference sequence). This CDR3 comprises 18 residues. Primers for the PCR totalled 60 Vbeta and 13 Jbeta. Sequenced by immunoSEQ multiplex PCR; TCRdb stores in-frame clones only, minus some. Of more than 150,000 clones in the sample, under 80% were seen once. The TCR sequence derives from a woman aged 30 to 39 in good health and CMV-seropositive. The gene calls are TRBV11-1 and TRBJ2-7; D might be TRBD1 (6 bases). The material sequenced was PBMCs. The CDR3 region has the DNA TGTGCCAGCAGCGATGCCCCGCGGACAGATTCCAACCCCTACGAGCAGTACTTC. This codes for CASSDAPRTDSNPYEQYF. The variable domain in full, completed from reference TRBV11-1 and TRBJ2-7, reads EAEVAQSPRYKITEKSQAVAFWCDPISGHATLYWYRQILGQGPELLVQFQDESVVDDSQLPKDRFSAERLKGVDSTLKIQPAELGDSAMYLCASSDAPRTDSNPYEQYFGPGTRLTVT.